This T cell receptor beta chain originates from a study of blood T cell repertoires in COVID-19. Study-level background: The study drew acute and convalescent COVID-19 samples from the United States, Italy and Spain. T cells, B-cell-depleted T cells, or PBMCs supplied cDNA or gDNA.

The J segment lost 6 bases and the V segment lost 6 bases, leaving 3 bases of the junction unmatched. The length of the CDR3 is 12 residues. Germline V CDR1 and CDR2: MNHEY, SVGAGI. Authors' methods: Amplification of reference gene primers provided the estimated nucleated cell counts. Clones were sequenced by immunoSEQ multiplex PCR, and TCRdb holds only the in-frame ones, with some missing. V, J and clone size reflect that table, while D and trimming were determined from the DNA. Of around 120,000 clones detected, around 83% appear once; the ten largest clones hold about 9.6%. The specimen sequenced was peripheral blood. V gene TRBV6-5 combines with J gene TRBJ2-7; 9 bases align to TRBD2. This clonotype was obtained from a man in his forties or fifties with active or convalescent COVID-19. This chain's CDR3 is CASRLAGREQYF. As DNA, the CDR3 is TGTGCCAGCAGACTAGCGGGCCGCGAGCAGTACTTC.